This section outlines one TCR beta chain sequence together with its context. Its antigen is unknown. Base qualities are missing; no much larger clone stands one base away. These data belong to a study of vaccination and CD4 T cells after COVID-19 (dated by TCRdb to between 2021 and 2024). Study-level background: Convalescent patients had a positive SARS-CoV-2 result on nasal swab PCR, and of these patients, fewer than ten had mild disease and one had severe disease. Post-vaccine blood samples were taken a median of about 72 days after the second vaccine dose, with a range of about 13 to 250 days. Each participant got two doses of either the Pfizer-BioNTech BNT162b2 vaccine (n=8) or the Moderna mRNA-1273 vaccine (n=2). In control cultures, a CEFX viral epitope pool was used as positive control, an HIV-1 Nef peptide pool was used as negative control, or no peptide was added. Six males and four females were included in the convalescent cohort, with two Hispanic individuals, seven Caucasians, two Asians and one multiracial person represented. Post-COVID blood samples from convalescent patients were collected a median of around 100 days after diagnosis, with a range of 35 to 161 days. In 10 COVID-19 convalescent patients and a handful of infection-naive healthy vaccine recipients, researchers compared the spike-specific CD4+ TCR repertoire from before mRNA vaccination with the repertoire from after. Culture stimuli were overlapping spike peptide pools from SARS-CoV-2 and from the common cold coronaviruses HCoV-NL63, HCoV-OC43 and HCoV-229E. General conclusions and limits of the study: The median count of SARS-CoV-2-reactive clonotypes went up from approximately 20 after infection to 30 to 40 after vaccination, although the change was not significant. In convalescent patients, a median about 86% of post-vaccine SARS-CoV-2-reactive clones were detected only after vaccination, and vaccine-specific priming was suggested by this finding. Nearly all vaccine-specific clones in convalescent patients (304 of 307) were mono-reactive for SARS-CoV-2 spike rather than cross-reactive with common cold coronaviruses. Relatively few convalescent patients were included in the study, and early timepoints after natural infection were not analyzed.

The treatment or condition label, as the study defines it: 10-day PBMC culture with coronavirus spike peptide pools or control peptides (ViraFEST assay). To expand antigen-specific T cells with peptide pools and then pick out the expanded clonotypes through TCR sequencing, the study relied on the ViraFEST assay. Positive SARS-CoV-2 PCR tests in the convalescent patients dated from March to December 2020, before Alpha, Beta and Delta variants emerged in the United States. PBMCs were cultured at roughly 2 million per well in IMDM supplemented with 5% human AB serum and approximately 10 IU/ml IL-2, with roughly 10 ug/ml peptide pools added. Half of the culture medium was replaced with fresh IL-2-containing medium on days 3 and 7. After roughly 9 days of culture, CD4+ T cells were isolated by negative selection with the EasySep CD4+ T cell isolation kit. Ficoll-Paque Plus gradient centrifugation was used to isolate PBMCs from whole blood, and the isolated PBMCs were then either used fresh or cryopreserved at -140C. Culture conditions were generally each tested in triplicate wells.

Receptors were amplified or captured by PCR. DNA from cultured CD4+ T cells was subjected to TCR sequencing with the Oncomine TCR Beta short-read assay at the Johns Hopkins FTIC core. Genomic DNA was extracted from the cultured CD4+ T cells with the QIAamp micro DNA kit. Oncomine TCR Beta libraries made from cultured CD4+ T cells were pooled using unique dual indexes and sequenced on an Illumina iSeq 100. The original methods were these. Non-productive sequences were removed, and CDR3s not starting with C, not ending with F or W, or shorter than 7 amino acids were discarded. Antigen-specific clonotypes were identified with the MANAFEST web application by comparing peptide-stimulated wells with reference and other culture wells. To be called positive, a clone needed an FDR below 0.05, an odds ratio above 5, and a productive frequency above 0.1% in at least two of three replicate wells. Cross-reactive clonotypes were defined as significantly expanded in both SARS-CoV-2 spike wells and at least one common cold coronavirus spike condition. Similarity between CDR3 sequences was evaluated in R version 3.6.1 using Levenshtein distances (stringdist) and unrooted phylogenetic trees (ape). TCRdb redid the processing of the public reads, applying fastp at Q25 and MiXCR, and retained in-frame beta chains. Merged by CDR3 protein, the rows form single entries marked with the most common genes and DNA. The V and J calls come from TCRdb's annotation, not from the publication. Within this sample are 20,000 or so distinct CDR3 sequences, with over 45% of them counted one time only. About 14% of the sample belongs to the ten largest clones.

The clonotype was recovered from a human donor with COVID-19. The sequencing sample was made of cultured CD4+ T cells from blood.

For the CDR3, the sequence is CASSDVTEAFF. The sequenced DNA: TGTGCCAGCAGTGACGTCACTGAAGCTTTCTTT. The V and J genes are TRBV6-1 and TRBJ1-1; no D gene call is confident. V loses 3 bases of germline sequence and J loses 4 bases, and the interval between the two ends is 3 bases. There are 11 amino acids in the CDR3, from cysteine to phenylalanine inclusive. Just CDR3 DNA is preserved here, 33 bases in frame from base 1. The germline V gene encodes CDR1 MNHNS and CDR2 SASEGT.